This T cell receptor (beta chain) emerged from a study of T cell repertoires in cytomegalovirus infection. Study findings and constraints: The cumulative frequency of public TCR beta families distinguished individuals who carried CMV together with the relevant HLA. The ex vivo response was dominated by HLA-C-restricted CMV-specific TCR beta clonotypes.

Details on this clonotype: No antigen is known for it.

TCRdb itself ran the reads through MiXCR, one entry per CDR3 protein. The sample carries a few hundred thousand distinct CDR3 sequences, about 17% recorded once. Germline V gives CDR1 SGHVS, CDR2 FQNEAQ. The CDR3 is 16 residues long. V was pared by 5 bases and J by 4 bases, with 19 bases between. The origin of this receptor is a human donor in good health (CMV status not recorded). Some clones in this sample may be carry-over from other donors' samples. The V gene is TRBV7-8, the J gene TRBJ2-3; tentatively, D is TRBD2 (6 bases). The sample consisted of CD8+ T cells from PBMCs. CDR3 nucleotide sequence: TGTGCCAGCAGCCCGACCGGAGGGGCCGGGGCAGATACGCAGTATTTT. Translation gives CASSPTGGAGADTQYF.